These 2 T cell receptor beta chains were sequenced from one sample in a study of blood T cell repertoires in COVID-19. Measured with immunoSEQ multiplex PCR; TCRdb has only the in-frame clones, and not every one. Among fewer than 250,000 clones listed, 86% were seen once. The sequenced sample consisted of peripheral blood. All receptors come from a woman aged 65 to 85 with acute or convalescent COVID-19.

This clone was seen a few times. The chain combines TRBV19 with TRBJ2-4, with a possible D match to TRBD2 (7 bases). CDR3 length equals 16 residues. V lost 7 bases and J 0 bases, leaving 16 bases between the germline ends. Germline CDR1 and CDR2: LNHDA and SQIVND (reference sequence). CDR3 nucleotide sequence: TGTGCCAGTACCCGGTCGGGGGGCTTAGCCAAAAACATTCAGTACTTC. Residues: CASTRSGGLAKNIQYF.

J is TRBJ1-6 and V is TRBV6-5, with D possibly TRBD1 on 5 matching bases. Trimming took 6 bases from V and 10 from J, leaving 16 bases between them. The CDR3 is made up of 14 amino acids. CDR1 and CDR2 (germline): MNHEY, SVGAGI. The CDR3 protein is CASRRGDRGSPLHF. The CDR3 region has the DNA TGTGCCAGCAGGCGGGGGGACCGAGGATCACCCCTCCACTTT.